This T cell receptor (beta chain) was profiled in a study of T-cell reconstitution after alpha-beta-depleted transplantation in children. Construction of the TCRbeta library involved unique molecular identifiers. TCRdb itself ran the PCR reads through MiXCR, one entry per CDR3 protein. Seen here are roughly 15,000 distinct CDR3 sequences, around 5.1% observed once, and the top ten hold 5.5% to 8.5%. Ten or more counts support this clonotype. The antigen is undetermined. Study conclusions and caveats: It was newly produced T cells that mostly accounted for T-cell counts and diversity one year after transplant. Alpha-beta T cells about two months after transplant reportedly derived from several hundred expanded graft clones. Several patients had high TCRbeta diversity at day 60; it came from surviving recipient T cells and thymic progenitors.

The clonotype was recovered from a boy younger than 18 with acute lymphoblastic leukemia, due to receive a stem cell transplant. The source was PBMCs, collected before TCRalphabeta/CD19-depleted stem cell transplant.

The CDR3 nucleotides are TGTGCCAGCAGTTTTGATACAGGGGGCAGTGAGCAGTTCTTC. It yields the protein CASSFDTGGSEQFF. The V and J genes are TRBV12-3 or TRBV12-4 and TRBJ2-1; TRBD1 agrees at 9 bases. V was clipped by 3 bases and J by 9 bases; unmatched bases: 6. The CDR3 loop spans 14 amino acids.